This T cell receptor (beta chain) was obtained from a study of shared T cell receptors in the human thymus (dated by TCRdb to the early 2020s). Looking at the study overall: The study investigated the way shared, self-reactive T-cell receptor alpha chains are produced in the human thymus.

Libraries were built with the immunoSEQ multiplex PCR assay. TCRdb's version of the immuneACCESS table is confined to in-frame rearrangements and falls short of the full clone set. An unresolved V gene accounts for under half of the shortfall where checked; the remainder is of unknown origin. The sample profile shows some 720,000 clones; over 75% of them were found once. The ten largest clonotypes hold around 0.0099% of the sample. The germline V gene (reference sequence) yields SEHNR for CDR1 and FQNEAQ for CDR2. V is pared back by 0 bases and J by 4 bases, with 16 bases lying between the germline termini. Including cysteine and phenylalanine, the CDR3 has 17 amino acids. Just the 51-base CDR3 DNA is kept, in frame starting at base 1. Of note for this clone: What antigen it recognizes has not been identified. Per-base qualities were not stored, and no clone one base away is much larger.

The sample also formed part of further work on human thymus T cells. The second publication reports: Donors were immunologically healthy infants undergoing open corrective cardiac surgery for congenital heart defects in Finland. The thymus tissue came from surgical resects taken out during corrective cardiac surgery. Both the thymic and the peripheral blood repertoires appeared to show biased V and J gene segment usage. According to the related research, thymic TCR repertoires were highly overlapping among unrelated individuals. TCR alpha and beta repertoires from about 8 infant thymus samples and a few related peripheral blood samples were characterized in the study. The cohort included about 6 male and two female infants, with donor ages spanning 7 to 244 days. Thymocytes were released mechanically from tissue and stored at -70 °C as pellets of about 9.5-32 million cells. Genomic DNA was extracted from frozen cell pellets with a QIAsymphony instrument. The immunoSEQ multiplex PCR assay was used to amplify the TCRB and TCRAD loci from a standardized quantity of quality-controlled genomic DNA. The amplicons covered the V(D)J region and were long enough to include the CDR3 and to identify the V and J genes. Amplicon sequencing was performed on an Illumina platform through the commercial immunoSEQ service. Primer bias and sequencing errors were corrected as previously described, and TCRAD and TCRB were defined on the basis of the IMGT database. The repertoires were analysed using immunoSEQ Analyzer 3.0 and VDJTools for basic statistics, V/J segment usage, diversity estimates, rarefaction and pairwise overlap. To estimate diversity, the Chao1, ChaoE, Efron-Thisted, Shannon and inverse Simpson indices were applied, and diversity was also estimated on datasets down-sampled to the smallest sample. For repertoire overlap, CDR3 nucleotide sequence, V gene and J gene had to match strictly, and clustering was done by Jaccard-based multidimensional scaling. Thymus samples yielded on average approximately 800,000 unique TCRB clonotypes, compared with some 89,000 from blood samples.

Specimen: thymocytes. Rearrangement joined TRBV7-9 to TRBJ2-1; 6 matching bases give a weak D call of TRBD1. This TCR derives from a boy younger than two with a congenital heart defect. Donor details come from another sample of the same person, matched by shared clones. The encoded CDR3 is CASSLAKGELVYNEQFF. The sequenced DNA: TGTGCCAGCAGCTTAGCAAAGGGGGAGTTGGTTTACAATGAGCAGTTCTTC.